The TCR beta chain under discussion was sequenced for a study of T-cell reconstitution after alpha-beta-depleted transplantation in children. Preparation of the TCRbeta library was carried out with unique molecular identifiers. TCRdb passed the PCR reads through MiXCR, listing each CDR3 protein once. The sample holds 45,000 to 60,000 distinct CDR3 sequences, 40% to 65% seen once. This CDR3 spans 14 amino acids. V was shortened by 6 bases and J by 0 bases, with 11 bases between the two germline ends. Germline values: CDR1 MNHNS, CDR2 SASEGT. The chain uses TRBV6-1 and TRBJ2-5; D possibly uses TRBD1 or TRBD2 (5 bases each). The receptor was isolated from a boy under three years old with SCID, due to receive a stem cell transplant. This material consisted of peripheral blood, taken before TCRalphabeta/CD19-depleted stem cell transplant. CDR3 residues: CASSDEGYQETQYF. CDR3 bases: TGTGCCAGCAGCGACGAGGGGTACCAAGAGACCCAGTACTTC.